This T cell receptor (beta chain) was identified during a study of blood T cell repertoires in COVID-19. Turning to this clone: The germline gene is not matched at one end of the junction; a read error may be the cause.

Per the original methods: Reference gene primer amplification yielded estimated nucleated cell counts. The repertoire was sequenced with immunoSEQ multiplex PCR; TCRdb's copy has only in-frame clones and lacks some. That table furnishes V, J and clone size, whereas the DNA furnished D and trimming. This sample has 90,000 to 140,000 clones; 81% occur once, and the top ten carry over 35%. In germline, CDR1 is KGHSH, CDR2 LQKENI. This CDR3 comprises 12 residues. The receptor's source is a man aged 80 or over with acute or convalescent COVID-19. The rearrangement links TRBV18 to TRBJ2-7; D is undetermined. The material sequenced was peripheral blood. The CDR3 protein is CASSPDSFEQYF. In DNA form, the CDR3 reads TGTGCCAGCTCACCCGACTCCTTCGAGCAGTACTTC.